A single sample gave rise to the 21 T cell receptor beta chains below, sequenced in a study of early T cells in non-severe SARS-CoV-2 infection. TCRdb independently ran MiXCR on the 5' RACE reads; one entry per CDR3 protein. The sample comprises 90,000 or so distinct CDR3 sequences, under 15% of which are singletons, and 4.5% to 7% rests with the top ten. The sample comprised whole blood. The source of these receptors is an adult who was a healthcare worker with PCR-confirmed SARS-CoV-2 infection or an uninfected control (not recorded which).

The chain is built from TRBV5-4 and TRBJ2-7; D uncertain. Germline CDR1 is SGHNT and CDR2 is YYREEE (reference sequence). CDR3 length: 13 residues. V was pared by 0 bases and J by 3 bases, with 7 bases between. CDR3 amino acids: CASSLESNYEQYF. The CDR3 DNA reads TGTGCCAGCAGCTTGGAGTCTAACTACGAGCAGTACTTC.

V usage is TRBV10-2 and J usage is TRBJ1-6; a weak D match, TRBD1 (6 bases). Germline CDR1 is WSHSY and CDR2 is SAAADI. The CDR3 runs 13 residues. V lost 7 bases to trimming and J lost 10 bases, with 14 bases between them. The CDR3 nucleotides are TGCGCCAGCATGGACAGCTTAAGGTCACCCCTCCACTTT. Its translation is CASMDSLRSPLHF.

The V gene is TRBV20-1, the J gene TRBJ2-7, with 9 bases aligning to TRBD2. Germline CDR1 is DFQATT and CDR2 is SNEGSKA (reference sequence). V dropped 6 bases and J dropped 1; count of bases not matched to a gene: 13. CDR3 length equals 16 residues. The CDR3, as DNA: TGCAGTGCCTTGGCGGGAGGGCCCGCCTTATCCTACGAGCAGTACTTC. Translation: CSALAGGPALSYEQYF.

This clonotype was found many times. The V and J genes are TRBV5-4 and TRBJ2-6; D may be TRBD1 (5 bases). Trimming pared 0 bases from V and 2 bases from J, leaving 6 bases between. The germline V gene has CDR1 SGHNT and CDR2 YYREEE (reference sequence). The CDR3 has 15 residues. CDR3 sequence: CASSLVTAGANVLTF. CDR3 DNA sequence: TGTGCCAGCAGCTTGGTGACAGCTGGGGCCAACGTCCTGACTTTC. The whole variable domain, remainder taken from reference TRBV5-4 and TRBJ2-6, is ETGVTQSPTHLIKTRGQQVTLRCSSQSGHNTVSWYQQALGQGPQFIFQYYREEENGRGNFPPRFSGLQFPNYSSELNVNALELDDSALYLCASSLVTAGANVLTFGAGSRLTVL.

V is TRBV7-6 and J is TRBJ2-7; possibly TRBD2 for D (6 bases). V lost 5 bases and J 2 bases, leaving 22 bases between the germline ends. From germline, CDR1 is SGHVS and CDR2 FNYEAQ. CDR3 length equals 17 residues. The CDR3 region has the DNA TGTGCCAGCAGCCCGTATCCCCTCGGGGGAAAAGCCTACGAGCAGTACTTC. It specifies CASSPYPLGGKAYEQYF.

This clonotype turned up a few times. The chain has TRBV5-4 and TRBJ1-6, with D possibly TRBD1 on 5 matching bases. CDR1 and CDR2 from the germline V gene are SGHNT and YYREEE (reference sequence). The CDR3 consists of 14 residues. Trimming cost V 1 base and J 10 bases, with 12 bases left between them. In DNA, the CDR3 is TGTGCCAGCAGCTTGACAGGCGAGCAATCACCCCTCCACTTT. It specifies CASSLTGEQSPLHF. The full variable domain, its missing parts supplied by reference TRBV5-4 and TRBJ1-6, is ETGVTQSPTHLIKTRGQQVTLRCSSQSGHNTVSWYQQALGQGPQFIFQYYREEENGRGNFPPRFSGLQFPNYSSELNVNALELDDSALYLCASSLTGEQSPLHFGNGTRLTVT.

This clonotype was found many times. The chain joins TRBV7-9 to TRBJ2-5; D is ambiguous. Deletions cut 5 bases from V and 5 bases from J, with 15 bases between. The germline V gene encodes CDR1 SEHNR and CDR2 FQNEAQ (reference sequence). This CDR3 is built from 14 residues. CDR3 sequence reads: CASSHLGHRETQYF. In DNA form, the CDR3 reads TGTGCCAGCAGCCACCTGGGCCACCGGGAGACCCAGTACTTC.

This clonotype was picked up a small number of times. The rearrangement links TRBV20-1 to TRBJ2-7, with TRBD1 identical over 7 bases. Germline CDR1 DFQATT, CDR2 SNEGSKA (reference sequence). Losses at the gene ends were 6 bases for V and 3 bases for J; bases not matched to a gene: 2. The CDR3 is 11 residues long. CDR3 loop: CSAGQVYEQYF. The CDR3 bases are TGCAGTGCCGGACAGGTCTACGAGCAGTACTTC.

The chain joins TRBV20-1 to TRBJ2-7; TRBD2 matches at 12 bases. J gave up 6 bases and V 1 base, and 4 bases lay outside the gene matches. The V gene's germline CDR1 is DFQATT and CDR2 SNEGSKA (reference sequence). This CDR3 is built from 14 residues. CDR3 bases: TGCAGTGCTAGAGGACTAGCGGGAGTTGTCGAGCAGTACTTC. It translates to CSARGLAGVVEQYF.

The gene calls are TRBV9 and TRBJ2-1; D not resolved. This CDR3 comprises 15 residues. In germline, CDR1 is SGDLS, CDR2 YYNGEE. The germline V and J ends were trimmed by 3 bases and 2 bases, with 12 bases remaining between them. The CDR3 bases are TGTGCCAGCAGCGATGGAGTTCGAACCTACAATGAGCAGTTCTTC. Residues: CASSDGVRTYNEQFF.

This clonotype was counted ten times or more. The chain carries TRBV7-2 and TRBJ2-1; possibly TRBD1 or TRBD2 for D (5 bases each). From germline, CDR1 is SGHTA and CDR2 FQGNSA. Trimming cost V 2 bases and J 2 bases, with 7 bases left between them. The CDR3 is 14 amino acids. The CDR3 nucleotides read TGTGCCAGCAGCTTACCGGGACCCTACAATGAGCAGTTCTTC. Protein sequence: CASSLPGPYNEQFF. The full variable domain, rest sourced from reference TRBV7-2 and TRBJ2-1, is GAGVSQSPSNKVTEKGKDVELRCDPISGHTALYWYRQSLGQGLEFLIYFQGNSAPDKSGLPSDRFSAERTGGSVSTLTIQRTQQEDSAVYLCASSLPGPYNEQFFGPGTRLTVL.

This clonotype has just one count. The genes are TRBV3-1 and TRBJ2-7; 7 nucleotides line up with TRBD2. The CDR3 contains 13 residues. J gave up 6 bases and V 0 bases, and 2 bases lay outside the gene matches. Germline assignment: CDR1 LGHDT and CDR2 YNNKEL (reference sequence). CDR3: CASSQELAFEQYF. The CDR3 DNA follows: TGTGCCAGCAGCCAAGAACTAGCGTTCGAGCAGTACTTC.

Only a few counts were recorded for this clonotype. The V gene is TRBV6-6, the J gene TRBJ1-3; no definite D call. The V gene's germline CDR1 is MNHNY and CDR2 SVGAGI (reference sequence). The V gene lost 4 bases and the J gene lost 8 bases, with 12 bases spanning the gap. The CDR3 extends over 13 amino acids. CDR3 residues: CASSSTNGDTIYF. CDR3 DNA sequence: TGTGCCAGCAGTTCTACAAATGGGGACACCATATATTTT.

The chain links TRBV7-9 to TRBJ2-2; TRBD2 aligns across 10 bases. With 1 base clipped from V and 1 base from J, the junction kept 9 bases outside the gene matches. The CDR3 sequence is 19 residues long. Germline V gives CDR1 SEHNR, CDR2 FQNEAQ (reference sequence). The CDR3 coding sequence is TGTGCCAGCAGCTTAGACTGGACTAGCGGAGCTGTGAACACCGGGGAGCTGTTTTTT. Its protein is CASSLDWTSGAVNTGELFF.

This clonotype turned up a few times. This chain links TRBV7-6 with TRBJ2-2, with D possibly being TRBD2 (5 bases). Germline V gene lookup returns CDR1 SGHVS and CDR2 FNYEAQ. The CDR3 consists of 16 residues. Between the trimmed V and J ends, which lost 4 bases and 6 bases, there was a span of 18 bases. The CDR3 region has the DNA TGTGCCAGCAGCTACCTAGCAGTTCAAGCCGCCGGGGAGCTGTTTTTT. This translates into CASSYLAVQAAGELFF.

This clonotype appeared many times. The CDR3 reads CASSQLTGREGYTF. The CDR3 nucleotides read TGTGCCAGCAGCCAACTCACAGGGAGAGAGGGCTACACCTTC. V is TRBV3-1 and J is TRBJ1-2, with a tentative D call TRBD1 (6 bases). CDR3 length: 14 residues. Germline V gives CDR1 LGHDT, CDR2 YNNKEL (reference sequence). The V end was cut by 2 bases, the J end by 8 bases, with 15 bases between.

This clonotype showed up just a few times. V and J are TRBV6-2 or TRBV6-3 and TRBJ1-5; D is unresolved. Germline lookup yields CDR1 MNHEY and CDR2 SVGEGT. The CDR3 runs 12 residues. V was trimmed by 9 bases and J by 0 bases, leaving 6 bases between them. CDR3 coding DNA: TGTGCCAGTAGGGATAGCAATCAGCCCCAGCATTTT. It translates to CASRDSNQPQHF.

The table lists this clonotype with a few counts. V gene TRBV7-9 combines with J gene TRBJ1-2; 9 bases map to TRBD1. With 4 bases clipped from V and 3 bases from J, the junction kept 0 bases outside the gene matches. The CDR3 loop spans 13 amino acids. Germline V lookup: CDR1 SEHNR, CDR2 FQNEAQ (reference sequence). This chain's CDR3 is CASSWDRDYGYTF. Here the CDR3 DNA reads TGTGCCAGCAGCTGGGACAGGGACTATGGCTACACCTTC.

There are many counts of this clonotype. This chain uses TRBV28 with TRBJ1-1, with TRBD1 identical over 10 bases. Germline trimming cut 3 bases from V and 0 bases from J; bases unmatched to any gene: 13. CDR3 length: 19 amino acids. Germline-derived CDR1 and CDR2 are MDHEN and SYDVKM. This CDR3 is CASSFPGTGATPMNTEAFF. For the CDR3, the DNA is TGTGCCAGCAGTTTCCCCGGGACAGGGGCCACCCCGATGAACACTGAAGCTTTCTTT.

The chain employs TRBV7-9 and TRBJ1-2, with 8 bases identical to TRBD1. The ends lost 4 bases at V and 8 bases at J; junction bases unmatched: 9. Germline V CDR1 and CDR2: SEHNR, FQNEAQ (reference sequence). This CDR3 region has 14 residues. The CDR3 nucleotides are TGTGCCAGCAGCTCGGACAGGGAACTCTACGGCTACACCTTC. It specifies CASSSDRELYGYTF.

This clonotype was counted many times. This sequence joins TRBV29-1 and TRBJ2-7; D call uncertain. V was clipped by 2 bases and J by 1 base, with 15 bases between them. The CDR3 contains 15 residues. The germline V gene encodes CDR1 SQVTM and CDR2 ANQGSEA. CDR3 protein: CSVELRARNSYEQYF. The CDR3 nucleotides read TGCAGCGTTGAACTCCGGGCGCGCAATTCCTACGAGCAGTACTTC.